The rows below give T cell receptor beta chains drawn from one sample of a study of shared clonotypes between healthy human individuals. Clones were read by immunoSEQ multiplex PCR, and TCRdb kept only the in-frame ones, dropping some. The sample consists of approximately 2,200,000 clones, 85% to 95% of them appearing once. Sequenced: naive CD8+ T cells from PBMCs. The receptors shown here come from a man aged 18 to 35 in good health. Some clones in this sample may be carry-over from other donors' samples. The CDR3 runs from the conserved cysteine through the conserved F or W. A D gene is named only where the DNA matches it firmly. Where a row states a size, it is once, few, many or the class of an expanded clone; other rows omit it.

clone_size: -
v_call: TRBV5-4
j_call: TRBJ2-7
d_call: -
cdr3_nt: TGTGCCAGCAGCTTGCGGCTAGCCAAACCATCCTCCGAGCAGTACTTC
cdr3_aa: CASSLRLAKPSSEQYF

clone_size: -
v_call: TRBV7-6
j_call: TRBJ1-4
d_call: TRBD1
cdr3_nt: TGTGCCAGCAGCGGAAATTACAGGGGGAGACGTGAAAAACTGTTTTTT
cdr3_aa: CASSGNYRGRREKLFF

clone_size: once
v_call: TRBV11-2
j_call: TRBJ2-2
d_call: -
cdr3_nt: TGTGCCAGCAGTTATACTAGGTTCGGAAACACCGGGGAGCTGTTTTTT
cdr3_aa: CASSYTRFGNTGELFF

clone_size: -
v_call: TRBV28
j_call: TRBJ2-2
d_call: -
cdr3_nt: TGTGCCAGCAGTTTGGAACGGATTACCATCGCGAACACCGGGGAGCTGTTTTTT
cdr3_aa: CASSLERITIANTGELFF

clone_size: -
v_call: TRBV9
j_call: TRBJ1-2
d_call: TRBD1
cdr3_nt: TGTGCCAGCAGCATCCGACAGGGGGAGACGGGCTACACCTTC
cdr3_aa: CASSIRQGETGYTF

clone_size: once
v_call: TRBV4-3
j_call: TRBJ2-7
d_call: -
cdr3_nt: TGCGCCAGCAGCCAAGATAAGGGCAGGGACCACGAGCAGTACTTC
cdr3_aa: CASSQDKGRDHEQYF

clone_size: -
v_call: TRBV7-2
j_call: TRBJ2-2
d_call: TRBD1
cdr3_nt: TGTGCCAGCAGCTTGGGTTATCAGGGGGCGAACACCGGGGAGCTGTTTTTT
cdr3_aa: CASSLGYQGANTGELFF

clone_size: -
v_call: TRBV9
j_call: TRBJ2-3
d_call: -
cdr3_nt: TGTGCCAGCAGCCTCCATCCGGGATCTAGCACAGATACGCAGTATTTT
cdr3_aa: CASSLHPGSSTDTQYF

clone_size: -
v_call: TRBV29-1
j_call: TRBJ1-2
d_call: -
cdr3_nt: TGCAGCGCCGAAGGGGTTCTTCTGAGCCAGGGCGGCTACACCTTC
cdr3_aa: CSAEGVLLSQGGYTF

clone_size: -
v_call: TRBV7-9
j_call: TRBJ1-2
d_call: -
cdr3_nt: TGTGCCAGCAGCTTGTCGGACTTTGGCTACACCTTC
cdr3_aa: CASSLSDFGYTF

clone_size: -
v_call: TRBV27
j_call: TRBJ1-2
d_call: -
cdr3_nt: TGTGCCAGCAGTGGGTTCGGGGACTCTAACTATGGCTACACCTTC
cdr3_aa: CASSGFGDSNYGYTF

clone_size: -
v_call: TRBV29-1
j_call: TRBJ1-2
d_call: TRBD1
cdr3_nt: TGCAGCGTTCCCGGACAGGGTGGCGGCTACACCTTC
cdr3_aa: CSVPGQGGGYTF

clone_size: -
v_call: TRBV7-3
j_call: TRBJ2-1
d_call: -
cdr3_nt: TGTGCCAGCAGCTTAACCGCGGGCCCGGGGGAGCAGTTCTTC
cdr3_aa: CASSLTAGPGEQFF

clone_size: -
v_call: TRBV4-2
j_call: TRBJ2-7
d_call: TRBD1
cdr3_nt: TGTGCCAGCAGCCAGACAGGGGCGAACGAGCAGTACTTC
cdr3_aa: CASSQTGANEQYF

clone_size: once
v_call: TRBV15
j_call: TRBJ2-7
d_call: TRBD2
cdr3_nt: TGTGCCACCAGCAGGGGAAGCGGGAGCTACGAGCAGTACTTC
cdr3_aa: CATSRGSGSYEQYF

clone_size: -
v_call: TRBV27
j_call: TRBJ1-3
d_call: -
cdr3_nt: TGTGCCAGCAGTTCATCCGGTCATGAATACTCTGGAAACACCATATATTTT
cdr3_aa: CASSSSGHEYSGNTIYF

clone_size: -
v_call: TRBV28
j_call: TRBJ2-7
d_call: TRBD1
cdr3_nt: TGTGCCAGCAGGTTGGACAGGTCCCAGACCTACGAGCAGTACTTC
cdr3_aa: CASRLDRSQTYEQYF

clone_size: -
v_call: TRBV6-1
j_call: TRBJ1-2
d_call: TRBD1
cdr3_nt: TGTGCCAGCAGTGATGGGACAGGGATGCCCTATGGCTACACCTTC
cdr3_aa: CASSDGTGMPYGYTF

clone_size: -
v_call: TRBV12-5
j_call: TRBJ1-5
d_call: TRBD1
cdr3_nt: TGTGCTAGTGCGGTGTGGGACAGGGGTGGCAATCAGCCCCAGCATTTT
cdr3_aa: CASAVWDRGGNQPQHF

clone_size: -
v_call: TRBV10-2
j_call: TRBJ2-7
d_call: -
cdr3_nt: TGCGCCAGCAGGGACGTATCCTACGAGCAGTACTTC
cdr3_aa: CASRDVSYEQYF

clone_size: -
v_call: TRBV11-2
j_call: TRBJ2-1
d_call: -
cdr3_nt: TGTGCCAGCAGCTTAGGGTCTGAGCAGTTCTTC
cdr3_aa: CASSLGSEQFF

clone_size: -
v_call: TRBV13
j_call: TRBJ2-5
d_call: TRBD2
cdr3_nt: TGTGCCAGCAGCTGGTCTAGCGGGGGGGAGACCCAGTACTTC
cdr3_aa: CASSWSSGGETQYF

clone_size: -
v_call: TRBV7-6
j_call: TRBJ2-1
d_call: TRBD2
cdr3_nt: TGTGCCAGCAGCTTAGCGGCGGGAGGGCCGAGGAATGAGCAGTTCTTC
cdr3_aa: CASSLAAGGPRNEQFF

clone_size: -
v_call: TRBV7-9
j_call: TRBJ1-1
d_call: -
cdr3_nt: TGTGCCAGCAGCTTAGACCCTGAAGCTTTCTTT
cdr3_aa: CASSLDPEAFF

clone_size: -
v_call: TRBV2
j_call: TRBJ1-1
d_call: -
cdr3_nt: TGTGCCAGCAGTGAGGACTGGACCGCCGGGGAAGCTTTCTTT
cdr3_aa: CASSEDWTAGEAFF

clone_size: once
v_call: TRBV7-9
j_call: TRBJ2-7
d_call: -
cdr3_nt: TGTGCCAGCAGCTTAGTCCGGTACGAGCAGTACTTC
cdr3_aa: CASSLVRYEQYF

clone_size: -
v_call: TRBV7-3
j_call: TRBJ2-1
d_call: TRBD2
cdr3_nt: TGTGCCAGCAGCTTAGCGGGAGGGCCGTATGAGCAGTTCTTC
cdr3_aa: CASSLAGGPYEQFF

clone_size: -
v_call: TRBV7-9
j_call: TRBJ2-5
d_call: TRBD1
cdr3_nt: TGTGCCAGCAGCCCGTCCCGGGACAGGGCCCAAGAGACCCAGTACTTC
cdr3_aa: CASSPSRDRAQETQYF

clone_size: -
v_call: TRBV28
j_call: TRBJ2-7
d_call: -
cdr3_nt: TGTGCCAGCAGTTTAAGTGAAGCCTGCTCCTACGAGCAGTACTTC
cdr3_aa: CASSLSEACSYEQYF

clone_size: -
v_call: TRBV6-1
j_call: TRBJ2-5
d_call: -
cdr3_nt: TGTGCCATGTCCGGACTGGGAGAGACCCAGTACTTC
cdr3_aa: CAMSGLGETQYF

clone_size: -
v_call: TRBV10-1
j_call: TRBJ2-7
d_call: -
cdr3_nt: TGCGCCAGCAGTGAGTCATGGGGCTACGAGCAGTACTTC
cdr3_aa: CASSESWGYEQYF

clone_size: -
v_call: TRBV28
j_call: TRBJ2-6
d_call: TRBD1
cdr3_nt: TGTGCCAGCAGAAGGACAGGGACAAGCTCTGGGGCCAACGTCCTGACTTTC
cdr3_aa: CASRRTGTSSGANVLTF

clone_size: -
v_call: TRBV7-9
j_call: TRBJ2-1
d_call: TRBD1
cdr3_nt: TGTGCCAGCAGCCCGGGACAGGTATACAATGAGCAGTTCTTC
cdr3_aa: CASSPGQVYNEQFF

clone_size: -
v_call: TRBV11-2
j_call: TRBJ2-1
d_call: TRBD2
cdr3_nt: TGTGCCAGCAGCTTTGGGACGGGAGGGCCGTACAATGAGCAGTTCTTC
cdr3_aa: CASSFGTGGPYNEQFF

clone_size: -
v_call: TRBV5-8
j_call: TRBJ2-3
d_call: -
cdr3_nt: TGTGCCAGCAGCTTGGCCTCGGTGGCAGGGGCTACAGATACGCAGTATTTT
cdr3_aa: CASSLASVAGATDTQYF